This T cell receptor beta chain was sequenced for a study of T cells in women clearing cervical HPV infection. The overall study: Women with histologically confirmed HPV16-related CIN3 or worse, 2 with invasive cancer, served as cases. Whole-study findings and limits: CIN3+ cases had significantly higher TCR repertoire richness than controls, but evenness did not differ. Timing of associations relative to infection is unclear; T-cell subsets were not isolated.

The method was immunoSEQ multiplex PCR; TCRdb's version includes in-frame clones alone and lacks a portion of them. Its table records tens of thousands of clones. MY09/MY11 PCR detected cervical HPV DNA; dot-blot assigned genotypes. A note on this clone: The antigen is unknown. The read is 3 residues too short to cover the CDR3 end, so that end is filled in from the germline J gene.

Germline V gene sequence: CDR1 SGHRS, CDR2 YFSETQ. This CDR3 is 17 amino acids long. The chain carries TRBV5-1 and TRBJ1-2; D might be TRBD1 (5 bases). This sequence was found in a woman aged 18 to 75 with a cervical HPV16 infection that either progressed to CIN3+ or cleared (not recorded which). Material: blood buffy coat. The CDR3 bases that were read are TGCGCCAGCAGCTTGCCGAGCGGGAGGGCCTTAGGGGAGACC. This encodes CASSLPSGRALGET. The entire CDR3 sequence reads CASSLPSGRALGETYTF.